Sequencing of this T cell receptor (beta chain) was carried out in a study of blood T cell repertoires in COVID-19. Study-wide background: Nucleic acid was either cDNA or gDNA, and it came from T cells, B-cell-depleted T cells, or PBMCs.

V lost 0 bases and J lost 2; bases outside the gene matches: 12. CDR1 and CDR2 (germline): LGHDT, YNNKEL (reference sequence). The CDR3 is made up of 19 amino acids. Profiling relied on immunoSEQ multiplex PCR, and the TCRdb table lists in-frame clones only, not all of them. Here the sample spans roughly 380,000 clones, about four fifths being singletons. Sequencing input: peripheral blood. V and J are TRBV3-1 (or the pseudogene TRBV3-2) and TRBJ2-1, with TRBD1 matching 8 bases. This TCR was recovered from a human donor with acute or convalescent COVID-19. The donor label of this sample is uncertain. Here the CDR3 reads CASSQDPGTGAFPYNEQFF. The CDR3 nucleotides read TGTGCCAGCAGCCAAGATCCGGGGACAGGCGCTTTTCCCTACAATGAGCAGTTCTTC.